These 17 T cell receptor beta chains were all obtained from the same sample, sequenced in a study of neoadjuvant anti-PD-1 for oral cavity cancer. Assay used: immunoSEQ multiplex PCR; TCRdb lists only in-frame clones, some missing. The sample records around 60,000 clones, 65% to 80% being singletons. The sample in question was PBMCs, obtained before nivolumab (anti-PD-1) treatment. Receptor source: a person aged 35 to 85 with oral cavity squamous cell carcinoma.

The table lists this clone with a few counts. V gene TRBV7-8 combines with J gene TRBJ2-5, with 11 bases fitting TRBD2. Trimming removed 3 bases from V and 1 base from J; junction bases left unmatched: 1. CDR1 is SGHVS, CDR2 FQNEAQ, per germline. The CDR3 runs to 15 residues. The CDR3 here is CASSFLAGGQETQYF. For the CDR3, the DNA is TGTGCCAGCAGCTTTCTAGCGGGGGGCCAAGAGACCCAGTACTTC.

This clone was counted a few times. CDR3 sequence (DNA): TGTGCCAGCAGTTACTCGGCGGGGGACACTGAAGCTTTCTTT. Translation gives CASSYSAGDTEAFF. This rearrangement joins TRBV6-5 to TRBJ1-1, with D perhaps TRBD1 (5 bases). This CDR3 is built from 14 residues. In germline, CDR1 is MNHEY, CDR2 SVGAGI. V was pared by 0 bases and J by 3 bases, with 8 bases between.

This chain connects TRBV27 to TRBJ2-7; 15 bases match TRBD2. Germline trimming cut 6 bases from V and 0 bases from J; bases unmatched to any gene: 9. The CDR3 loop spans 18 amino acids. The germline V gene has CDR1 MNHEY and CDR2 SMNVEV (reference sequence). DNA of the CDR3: TGTGCCAGCAGAATACTCGGGACTAGCGGGGGGAGCTCCTACGAGCAGTACTTC. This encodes CASRILGTSGGSSYEQYF.

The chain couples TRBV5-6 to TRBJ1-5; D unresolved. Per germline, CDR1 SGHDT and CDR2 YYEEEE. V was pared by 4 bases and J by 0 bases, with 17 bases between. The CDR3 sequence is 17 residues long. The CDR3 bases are TGTGCCAGCAGCCTGCTCGGGGAGGGTGGTAGCAATCAGCCCCAGCATTTT. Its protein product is CASSLLGEGGSNQPQHF.

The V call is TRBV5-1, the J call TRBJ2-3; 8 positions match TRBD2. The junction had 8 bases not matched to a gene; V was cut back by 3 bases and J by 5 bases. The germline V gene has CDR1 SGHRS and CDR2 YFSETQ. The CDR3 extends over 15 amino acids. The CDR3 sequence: CASSSLSREGDTQYF. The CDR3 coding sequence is TGCGCCAGCAGCTCCCTATCACGGGAGGGAGATACGCAGTATTTT.

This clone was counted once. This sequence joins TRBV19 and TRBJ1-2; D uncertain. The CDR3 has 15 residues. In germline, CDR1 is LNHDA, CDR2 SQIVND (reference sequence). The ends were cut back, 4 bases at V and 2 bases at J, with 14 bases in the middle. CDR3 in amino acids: CASSSSRSGNYGYTF. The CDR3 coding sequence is TGTGCCAGTAGTAGTTCCCGCAGCGGGAACTATGGCTACACCTTC.

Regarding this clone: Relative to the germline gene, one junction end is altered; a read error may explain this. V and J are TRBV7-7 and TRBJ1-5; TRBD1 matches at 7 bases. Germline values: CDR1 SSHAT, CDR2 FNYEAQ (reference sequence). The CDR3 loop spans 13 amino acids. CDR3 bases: TGTGCTAGCAGTCTCGACAGGGACCAGCCCCAGCATTTT. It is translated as CASSLDRDQPQHF.

CDR3 amino acids: CATSSGVAQGSEQYF. DNA of the CDR3: TGTGCCACCAGCAGTGGGGTCGCGCAGGGATCCGAGCAGTACTTC. The genes are TRBV15 and TRBJ2-7, with D maybe TRBD1 (5 bases). The germline gives CDR1 LNHNV, CDR2 YYDKDF (reference sequence). Trimming shortened V by 3 bases and J by 6 bases, and 18 bases separated the two germline ends. CDR3 length equals 15 residues. The full variable domain, its missing parts supplied by reference TRBV15 and TRBJ2-7, is DAMVIQNPRYQVTQFGKPVTLSCSQTLNHNVMYWYQQKSSQAPKLLFHYYDKDFNNEADTPDNFQSRRPNTSFCFLDIRSPGLGDTAMYLCATSSGVAQGSEQYFGPGTRLTVT.

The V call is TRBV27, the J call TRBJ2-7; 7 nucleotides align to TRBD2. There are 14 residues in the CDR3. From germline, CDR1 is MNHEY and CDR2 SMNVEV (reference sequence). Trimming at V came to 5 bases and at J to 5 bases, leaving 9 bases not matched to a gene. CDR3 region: CASSTRGLSDEQYF. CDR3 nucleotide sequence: TGTGCCAGCAGTACGCGGGGGTTGTCTGACGAGCAGTACTTC.

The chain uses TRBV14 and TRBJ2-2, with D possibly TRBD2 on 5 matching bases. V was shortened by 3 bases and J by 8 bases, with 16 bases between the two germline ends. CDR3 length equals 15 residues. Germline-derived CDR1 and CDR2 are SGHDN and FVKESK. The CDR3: CASSHWAGGGGELFF. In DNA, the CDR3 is TGTGCCAGCAGCCATTGGGCAGGCGGAGGAGGGGAGCTGTTTTTT.

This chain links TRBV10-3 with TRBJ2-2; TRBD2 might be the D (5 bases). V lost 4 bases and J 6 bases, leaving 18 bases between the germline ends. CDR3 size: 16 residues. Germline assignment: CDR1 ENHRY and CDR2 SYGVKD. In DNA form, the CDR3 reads TGTGCCATCAGTGTTAAGTTAAGTGGAGGCGCCGGGGAGCTGTTTTTT. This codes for CAISVKLSGGAGELFF.

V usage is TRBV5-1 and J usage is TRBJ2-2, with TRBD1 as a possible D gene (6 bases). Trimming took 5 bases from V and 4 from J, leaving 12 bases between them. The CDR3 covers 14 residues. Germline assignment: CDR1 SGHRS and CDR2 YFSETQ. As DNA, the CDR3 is TGCGCCAGCAGAGAGGACAGAGCCACCGGGGAGCTGTTTTTT. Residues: CASREDRATGELFF.

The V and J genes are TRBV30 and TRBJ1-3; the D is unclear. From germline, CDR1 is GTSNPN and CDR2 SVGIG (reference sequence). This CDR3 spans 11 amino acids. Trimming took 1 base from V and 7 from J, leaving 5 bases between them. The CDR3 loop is CAWSGQNTIYF. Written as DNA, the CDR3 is TGTGCCTGGAGTGGGCAGAACACCATATATTTT.

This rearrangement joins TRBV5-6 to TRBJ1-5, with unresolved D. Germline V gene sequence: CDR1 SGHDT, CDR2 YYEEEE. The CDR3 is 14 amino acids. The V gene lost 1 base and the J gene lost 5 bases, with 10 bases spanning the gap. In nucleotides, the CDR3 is TGTGCCAGCAGCTTGAGAGGGTCCGATCAGCCCCAGCATTTT. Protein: CASSLRGSDQPQHF.

The CDR3 loop is CASSSSLPGLGGEQYF. The DNA for the CDR3 is TGTGCCAGCAGCTCGTCGTTACCGGGACTAGGAGGCGAGCAGTACTTC. The chain is built from TRBV5-4 and TRBJ2-7; TRBD2 matches 8 bases. Per germline, CDR1 SGHNT and CDR2 YYREEE (reference sequence). V trimming: 3 bases; J trimming: 6 bases; junction bases outside the gene matches: 14. CDR3 size: 16 residues.

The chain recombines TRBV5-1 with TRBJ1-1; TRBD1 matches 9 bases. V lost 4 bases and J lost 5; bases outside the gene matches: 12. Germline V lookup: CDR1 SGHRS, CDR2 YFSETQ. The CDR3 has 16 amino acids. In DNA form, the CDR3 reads TGCGCCAGCAGCCTGGAGGGGACAGGGAGGGATACTGAAGCTTTCTTT. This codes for CASSLEGTGRDTEAFF.

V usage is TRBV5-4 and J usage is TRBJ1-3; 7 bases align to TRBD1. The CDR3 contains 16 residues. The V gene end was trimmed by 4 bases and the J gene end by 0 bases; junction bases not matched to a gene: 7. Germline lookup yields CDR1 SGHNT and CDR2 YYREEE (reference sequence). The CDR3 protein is CASSPRQGPSGNTIYF. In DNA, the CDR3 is TGTGCCAGCAGCCCTCGACAGGGCCCCTCTGGAAACACCATATATTTT.